The following is a T cell receptor (beta chain) sequence with its context. What it recognizes is unknown. Just one base apart from a much larger clone, this may be a read error. These data are taken from a study of blood T cells in healthy people across ages. General study findings and limits: The fall in TCR beta diversity per million T cells was roughly linear with age.

V lost 7 bases and J lost 3, with 7 bases in between. CDR1 SQVTM and CDR2 ANQGSEA come from the germline V gene. CDR3 length equals 11 residues. Alongside a J-beta primer mix, a sample-barcoded 5' primer served in a second PCR lasting roughly 6 to 11 cycles. Each CDR3 protein is one row after TCRdb ran MiXCR on the 5' RACE reads. This sample has 1.5 million to 2 million distinct CDR3 sequences; roughly 27% occur once, and the top ten carry about 7.7%. Healthy Caucasians from Russia aged about 6 to 90 served as donors. At least 5.5 micrograms of total RNA were extracted per sample. This TCR was recovered from a woman aged 25 to 39 in good health. The sample consisted of blood. The V gene is TRBV29-1, the J gene TRBJ2-1; no clear D. Here the CDR3 reads CSAKSYNEQFF. The CDR3, as DNA: TGCAGCGCCAAAAGCTACAATGAGCAGTTCTTC.